These 20 T cell receptor beta chains were sequenced from one sample in a study of CD8+ T cells in alopecia areata. Sequencing relied on a cDNA template that was reverse transcribed from extracted RNA. Clones were read by immunoSEQ multiplex PCR, and TCRdb kept only the in-frame ones, dropping some. The sample records under 250,000 clones, 57% being singletons. The sequencing here drew on CD4+ T cells sorted from blood, taken at week 0. Every receptor here comes from a human donor with alopecia areata.

This clone was picked up a small number of times. The CDR3 nucleotides are TGTGCCAGCTCACCGGGCAGGAACACTGAAGCTTTCTTT. This translates into CASSPGRNTEAFF. This sequence joins TRBV18 and TRBJ1-1, with no clear D. Trimming cost V 3 bases and J 1 base, with 6 bases left between them. The germline CDR1 and CDR2 sequences are KGHSH and LQKENI. The CDR3 consists of 13 residues.

The V gene is TRBV19, the J gene TRBJ2-2, with D tentatively TRBD1 (6 bases). V shed 6 bases and J shed 2 bases, with 13 bases lying between them. From germline, CDR1 is LNHDA and CDR2 SQIVND (reference sequence). The CDR3 is 15 residues long. Written as DNA, the CDR3 is TGTGCCAGTAGGCTGGCAGGGGCAAACACCGGGGAGCTGTTTTTT. Translation: CASRLAGANTGELFF.

There are many counts of this clone. The chain is built from TRBV7-8 and TRBJ1-2; TRBD1 is a possible D gene (5 bases). The CDR3 spans 15 residues. From germline, CDR1 is SGHVS and CDR2 FQNEAQ. V was trimmed by 3 bases and J by 3 bases, leaving 14 bases between them. The CDR3 DNA reads as TGTGCCAGCAGCTTGGGGGTGGTCAGAGACTATGGCTACACCTTC. This sequence encodes CASSLGVVRDYGYTF.

This chain joins TRBV7-2 and TRBJ1-2; 10 bases are a match to TRBD1. The germline CDR1 and CDR2 sequences are SGHTA and FQGNSA. CDR3 length: 13 residues. Unmatched junction bases numbered 4, after V lost 5 bases and J lost 7 bases. For the CDR3, the DNA is TGTGCCAGCAGCCCCCGGGACAGGGGTGGCTACACCTTC. This gives the protein CASSPRDRGGYTF.

This clone showed up just once. The genes are TRBV29-1 and TRBJ1-1; perhaps TRBD1 as D (6 bases). Germline CDR1 SQVTM, CDR2 ANQGSEA. V was shortened by 7 bases and J by 4 bases, with 10 bases between the two germline ends. This CDR3 has 11 residues. The chain's CDR3 is CSGGQSTEAFF. CDR3 nucleotide sequence: TGCAGCGGGGGGCAGAGCACTGAAGCTTTCTTT.

Only a few counts were recorded for this clone. Other DNA sequences in the sample encode the same CDR3. CDR3 nucleotide sequence: TGTGCCAGCTCACCGTCACAGGGTACCGGGGAGCTGTTTTTT. Protein sequence: CASSPSQGTGELFF. The V and J genes are TRBV18 and TRBJ2-2; D perhaps matches TRBD1 (6 bases). Germline V gene sequence: CDR1 KGHSH, CDR2 LQKENI. The CDR3 spans 14 residues. The V and J ends lost 3 bases and 5 bases respectively, with 10 bases between them. The variable domain in full, with the rest retrieved from reference TRBV18 and TRBJ2-2, is NAGVMQNPRHLVRRRGQEARLRCSPMKGHSHVYWYRQLPEEGLKFMVYLQKENIIDESGMPKERFSAEFPKEGPSILRIQQVVRGDSAAYFCASSPSQGTGELFFGEGSRLTVL.

The chain is built from TRBV25-1 and TRBJ2-2, with D perhaps TRBD2 (6 bases). This CDR3 spans 12 amino acids. V gave up 11 bases and J gave up 3 bases, with 10 bases separating them. Germline CDR1 is MGHDK and CDR2 is SYGVNS. For the CDR3, the DNA is TGTGCCCACCGGGGGTACACCGGGGAGCTGTTTTTT. This sequence encodes CAHRGYTGELFF.

The chain joins TRBV30 to TRBJ2-3; D is ambiguous. CDR1 is GTSNPN, CDR2 SVGIG, per germline (reference sequence). Trimming left V 3 bases short and J 6 bases short, with 10 bases between. The CDR3 spans 12 residues. The CDR3 protein is CAWSVYMDTQYF. The CDR3 DNA sequence: TGTGCCTGGAGCGTTTATATGGATACGCAGTATTTT.

The J gene is TRBJ1-1, the V gene TRBV7-6; D call uncertain. CDR3 size: 13 residues. The germline CDR1 and CDR2 sequences are SGHVS and FNYEAQ. V was pared by 4 bases and J by 2 bases, with 8 bases between. CDR3 coding DNA: TGTGCCAGCAGCTCAACCAGAAACACTGAAGCTTTCTTT. Its translation: CASSSTRNTEAFF.

This chain uses TRBV4-2 with TRBJ2-3; 7 bases match TRBD2. The CDR3 loop spans 18 amino acids. The ends lost 0 bases at V and 2 bases at J; junction bases unmatched: 11. Germline CDR1 LGHNA, CDR2 YNFKEQ. The chain's CDR3 is CASSQDGDAGVNTDTQYF. The CDR3 DNA reads as TGTGCCAGCAGCCAAGATGGAGATGCGGGGGTGAACACAGATACGCAGTATTTT.

The J gene is TRBJ2-2, the V gene TRBV2; the D is unclear. V was shortened by 6 bases and J by 5 bases, with 13 bases between the two germline ends. Germline V gene lookup returns CDR1 SNHLY and CDR2 FYNNEI. The CDR3 runs 14 residues. The CDR3 DNA reads TGTGCCAGCAGCGGTTCTCGCAAGACCGGGGAGCTGTTTTTT. Translated, it gives CASSGSRKTGELFF.

The chain links TRBV5-1 to TRBJ2-7; D possibly corresponds to TRBD2 (5 bases). The germline gives CDR1 SGHRS, CDR2 YFSETQ. V shed 4 bases and J shed 0 bases, with 14 bases lying between them. This CDR3 comprises 15 residues. The CDR3 region has the DNA TGCGCCAGCAGCCCGGCGGGCATCAGCTCCTACGAGCAGTACTTC. Its protein product is CASSPAGISSYEQYF.

The chain has TRBV27 and TRBJ2-1, with a weak D call TRBD1 (5 bases). Germline V CDR1 and CDR2: MNHEY, SMNVEV (reference sequence). The CDR3 is 15 amino acids. The ends were cut back, 2 bases at V and 2 bases at J, with 10 bases in the middle. CDR3 sequence reads: CASSLSRGPYNEQFF. DNA of the CDR3: TGTGCCAGCAGTTTAAGTAGGGGCCCCTACAATGAGCAGTTCTTC.

This clone was seen more than once but under ten times. J is TRBJ1-2 and V is TRBV15; 7 bases map to TRBD1. Trimming took 1 base from V and 4 from J; bases not matched to a gene: 9. CDR3 length: 16 residues. Germline V gene sequence: CDR1 LNHNV, CDR2 YYDKDF (reference sequence). In DNA form, the CDR3 reads TGTGCCACCAGCAGAGGACAGGGTCAGGGTAGCTATGGCTACACCTTC. It yields the protein CATSRGQGQGSYGYTF. Supplemented by reference TRBV15 and TRBJ1-2, the full variable domain reads DAMVIQNPRYQVTQFGKPVTLSCSQTLNHNVMYWYQQKSSQAPKLLFHYYDKDFNNEADTPDNFQSRRPNTSFCFLDIRSPGLGDTAMYLCATSRGQGQGSYGYTFGSGTRLTVV.

The V call is TRBV7-9, the J call TRBJ2-3; 9 nucleotides agree with TRBD2. The CDR3 loop spans 14 amino acids. Germline V gives CDR1 SEHNR, CDR2 FQNEAQ (reference sequence). Trimming removed 4 bases from V and 6 bases from J; junction bases left unmatched: 5. CDR3 in DNA: TGTGCCAGCAGCTCTAGCGGGGTGAGGGATACGCAGTATTTT. Translation: CASSSSGVRDTQYF.

This clone was recorded once. The chain employs TRBV5-6 and TRBJ1-2; a weak D match, TRBD1 (5 bases). Germline V lookup: CDR1 SGHDT, CDR2 YYEEEE. CDR3 length: 14 residues. With 4 bases removed from V and 2 bases from J, the gap between germline ends came to 12 bases. DNA for the CDR3: TGTGCCAGCAGCCCCGCGGGGGTGAACTATGGCTACACCTTC. The encoded protein is CASSPAGVNYGYTF.

The sample holds one count of this clone. The chain employs TRBV30 and TRBJ1-1; 10 nucleotides line up with TRBD1. The J segment lost 3 bases and the V segment lost 5 bases, leaving 9 bases of the junction unmatched. The CDR3 has 15 amino acids. Germline lookup yields CDR1 GTSNPN and CDR2 SVGIG (reference sequence). Written as DNA, the CDR3 is TGTGCCTGGCAGACAGGGGGCGGGGAGGACACTGAAGCTTTCTTT. This translates into CAWQTGGGEDTEAFF.

There are a few counts of this clone. This chain connects TRBV29-1 to TRBJ1-2; maybe TRBD1 (6 bases). V shed 6 bases and J shed 5 bases, with 16 bases lying between them. CDR1 SQVTM and CDR2 ANQGSEA come from the germline V gene. The CDR3 spans 13 residues. DNA for the CDR3: TGCAGCGTACCGAACAGGGAGGGATATGGCTACACCTTC. Translated, it gives CSVPNREGYGYTF.

This clone turned up a few times. This sequence joins TRBV6-1 and TRBJ1-5; the D is unclear. V was clipped by 5 bases and J by 0 bases, with 11 bases between them. The CDR3 runs 15 residues. The germline gives CDR1 MNHNS, CDR2 SASEGT. In DNA form, the CDR3 reads TGTGCCAGCAGTTCAGGTGACTATAGCAATCAGCCCCAGCATTTT. It codes for CASSSGDYSNQPQHF.

The rearrangement joins TRBV29-1 to TRBJ2-1; 7 bases fit TRBD2. Unmatched junction bases numbered 11, after V lost 6 bases and J lost 0 bases. This CDR3 spans 16 amino acids. The germline CDR1 and CDR2 sequences are SQVTM and ANQGSEA. Here the CDR3 reads CSVARGGISSYNEQFF. The CDR3 nucleotides read TGCAGCGTCGCTCGCGGGGGAATTAGCTCCTACAATGAGCAGTTCTTC.